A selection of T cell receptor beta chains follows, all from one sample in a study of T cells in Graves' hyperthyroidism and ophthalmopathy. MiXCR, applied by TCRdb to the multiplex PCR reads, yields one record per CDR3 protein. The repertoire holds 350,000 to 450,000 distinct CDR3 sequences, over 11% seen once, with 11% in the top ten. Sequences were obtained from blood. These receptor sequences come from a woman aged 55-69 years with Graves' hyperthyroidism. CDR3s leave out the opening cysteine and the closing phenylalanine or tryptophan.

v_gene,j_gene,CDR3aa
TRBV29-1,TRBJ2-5,SVALLLETQY
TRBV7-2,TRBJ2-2,ASSRGTNTGELF
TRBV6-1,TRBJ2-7,ASSRQGSSEQY
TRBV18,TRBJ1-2,ASSERDSTNYGYT
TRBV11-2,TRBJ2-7,AGSSGTGAYEQY
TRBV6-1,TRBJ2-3,ASRTIQRDTQY
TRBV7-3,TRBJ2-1,ASSLPAGGINEQF
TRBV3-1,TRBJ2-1,ASSPSGLIGDEQF
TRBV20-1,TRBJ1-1,SARDRGIPGVNTEAF
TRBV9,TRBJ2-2,ASSVGLADTGELF
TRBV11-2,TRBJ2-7,ASSFLRGRSSFEQY
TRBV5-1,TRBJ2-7,ASSSVFSSYEQY
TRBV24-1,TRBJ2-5,ATSVAGGETQY
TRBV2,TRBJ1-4,ASSEMGSGEKLF
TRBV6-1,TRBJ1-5,ASSGPDRAFQPQH
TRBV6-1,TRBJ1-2,ASSFDPSRGIAHGYT
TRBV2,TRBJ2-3,ASRSHGADTQY
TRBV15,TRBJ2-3,ATSRRVAGTDTQY
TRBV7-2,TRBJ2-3,ASSLATGEDTQY
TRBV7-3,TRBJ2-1,ASRGGGLNNEQF
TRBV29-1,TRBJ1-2,SAKEATYGYT
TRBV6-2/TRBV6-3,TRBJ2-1,ASSYQLGLAGSYNEQF
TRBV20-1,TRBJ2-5,SASPIFSAYQETQY
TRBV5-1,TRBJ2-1,ASHRFNEQF
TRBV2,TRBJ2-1,ASSAGTSGSNGEQF
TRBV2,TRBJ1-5,ASSEQGFNNQPQH
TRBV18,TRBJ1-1,ASSREVNTEAF
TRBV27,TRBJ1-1,ASNHRQGETEAF
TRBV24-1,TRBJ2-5,ATSDVGEGQQETQY